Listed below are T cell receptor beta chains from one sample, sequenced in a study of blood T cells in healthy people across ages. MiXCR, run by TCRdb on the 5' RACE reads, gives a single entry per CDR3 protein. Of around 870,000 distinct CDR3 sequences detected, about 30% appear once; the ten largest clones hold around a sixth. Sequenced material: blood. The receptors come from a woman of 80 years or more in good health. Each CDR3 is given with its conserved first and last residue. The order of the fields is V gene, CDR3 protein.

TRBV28	CASSSRGTGRQETQYF
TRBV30	CAWTRRTGGQSSNQPQHF
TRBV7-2	CASTRQGNNEQFF
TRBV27	CASSPSVLIGTQYF
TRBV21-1	CATPPLRQNKDRETQYF
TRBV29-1	CSGTGTVGNEQFF
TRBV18	CASSPIDLAGGSDTQYF
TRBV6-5	CASSYLTGSEKLFF
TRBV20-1	CSAPVSGRSYNSPLHF
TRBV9	CASSVVQGRGDTQYF
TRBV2	CASRMQTGNTEAFF
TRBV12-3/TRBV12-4	CASSLRDGPNTEAFF
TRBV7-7	CASSSSQQATQYF
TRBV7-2	CASSLPRLYGYTF
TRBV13	CASSLGQGTINGEAFF
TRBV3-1	CASSQERLITTNEKLFF
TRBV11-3	CASSSTGANEQFF
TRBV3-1	CASSQGFLADTSTDTQYF
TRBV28	CASSLGRSSSYEQYF
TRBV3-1	CATSGVDTQYF
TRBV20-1	CSARLTSWETQYF
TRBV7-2	CASSLRSGDMDEQYF
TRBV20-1	CSALDRGVYGYTF
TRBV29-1	CSAQGGQGLYEQYF
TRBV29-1	CSVTPSRKTQYF
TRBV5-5	CASTSPLVRIKTDTQYF
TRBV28	CASKTSRHEQFF
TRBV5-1	CASSLDCSYEQYF
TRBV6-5	CASSSDETQYF
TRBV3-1	CASSPRRRGRTYNEQFF
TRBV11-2	CASSLVAANTGELFF
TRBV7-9	CASFGRVNTEAFF
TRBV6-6	CASRNREGGQETQYF
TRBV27	CASRAAGNNEQFF
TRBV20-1	CSARSSLNTEAFF
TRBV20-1	CRDPNPAHPDTQYF
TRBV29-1	CSDRGLADTQYF